This TCR beta chain was identified during a study of blood T cell repertoires in COVID-19. Study details: Spain, Italy and the United States supplied samples that represented acute and convalescent COVID-19. Sample material is recorded as cDNA or gDNA derived from T cells, B-cell-depleted T cells, or PBMCs.

Per the original methods: Estimates of nucleated cell counts were drawn from the amplification of reference gene primers. Profiling relied on immunoSEQ multiplex PCR, and the TCRdb table lists in-frame clones only, not all of them. Clone size and V and J calls were adopted from that table, with D and trimming inferred from the DNA. The data contain around 260,000 clones, more than 75% of them seen just once; the ten biggest clones take up approximately 1.6%. J lost 4 bases, V lost 3 bases, and 6 bases had no gene match. Germline V CDR1 and CDR2: SGHRS, YFSETQ. This CDR3 is built from 15 residues. This sequence was found in a woman aged 40 to 50 who had recovered from COVID-19. Sequencing used peripheral blood. This chain links TRBV5-1 with TRBJ2-5; 10 bases line up with TRBD2. Written as DNA, the CDR3 is TGCGCCAGCAGCTCAGCGGGGGGGCCGAGAGAGACCCAGTACTTC. It specifies CASSSAGGPRETQYF.